This paragraph covers one TCR beta chain sequence. Antigen specificity is unknown. The time point here: cycle 4 day 1 (C4D1), after six to seven weeks of nivolumab. All patients relapsed after autologous stem cell transplantation, and brentuximab vedotin exposure varied. Produced via immunoSEQ multiplex PCR; TCRdb's table is partial and in-frame only. This sample carries around 60,000 clones, 91% of them seen once, and the ten largest clones take 10%. This entry is derived from a study of PD-1 blockade in classical Hodgkin lymphoma. Study in general: Administration of nivolumab to patients was at 3 mg/kg intravenously every 2 weeks.

Points from the study as a whole: Prior to therapy, complete responders displayed diversity much like that of newly diagnosed patients.

Germline CDR1 is GTSNPN and CDR2 is SVGIG (reference sequence). The CDR3 is 13 residues long. Trimming removed 7 bases from V and 6 bases from J, with 17 bases in between. The chain has TRBV30 and TRBJ2-3; weak D call: TRBD1 (6 bases). The clonotype was recovered from a human donor with classical Hodgkin lymphoma. Sequencing used peripheral blood mononuclear cells (PBMCs), obtained before the fourth cycle of nivolumab. CDR3 in DNA: TGTGCCTTAGATCAGGGGACACCCGATACGCAGTATTTT. Protein: CALDQGTPDTQYF. The whole variable domain, remainder taken from reference TRBV30 and TRBJ2-3, is SQTIHQWPATLVQPVGSPLSLECTVEGTSNPNLYWYRQAAGRGLQLLFYSVGIGQISSEVPQNLSASRPQDRQFILSSKKLLLSDSGFYLCALDQGTPDTQYFGPGTRLTVL.